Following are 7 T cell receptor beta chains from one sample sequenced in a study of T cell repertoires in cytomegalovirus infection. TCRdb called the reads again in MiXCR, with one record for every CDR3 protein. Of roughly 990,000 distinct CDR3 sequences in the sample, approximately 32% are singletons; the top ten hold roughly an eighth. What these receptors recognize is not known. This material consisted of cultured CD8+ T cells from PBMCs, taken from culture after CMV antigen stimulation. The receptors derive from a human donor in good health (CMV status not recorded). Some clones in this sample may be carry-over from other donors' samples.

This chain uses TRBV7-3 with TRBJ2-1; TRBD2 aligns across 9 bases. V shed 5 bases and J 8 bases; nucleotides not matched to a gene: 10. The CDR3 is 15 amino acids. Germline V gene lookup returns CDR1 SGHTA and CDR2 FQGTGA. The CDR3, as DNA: TGTGCCAGCAGCCTCGGGACTAGCCCCATAGATGAGCAGTTCTTC. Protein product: CASSLGTSPIDEQFF.

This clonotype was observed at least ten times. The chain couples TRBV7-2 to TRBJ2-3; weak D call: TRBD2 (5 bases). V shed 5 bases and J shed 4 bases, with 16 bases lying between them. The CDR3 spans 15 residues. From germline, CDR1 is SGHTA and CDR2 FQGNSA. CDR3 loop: CASSPGVRLPDTQYF. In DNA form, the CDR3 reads TGTGCCAGCAGCCCCGGGGTTCGCCTACCAGATACGCAGTATTTT.

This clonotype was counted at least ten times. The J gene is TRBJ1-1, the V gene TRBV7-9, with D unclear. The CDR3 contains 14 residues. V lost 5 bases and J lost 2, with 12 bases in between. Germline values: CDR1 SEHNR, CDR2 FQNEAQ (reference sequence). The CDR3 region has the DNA TGTGCCAGCAGCCCAGTTGCGGCAAACACTGAAGCTTTCTTT. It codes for CASSPVAANTEAFF.

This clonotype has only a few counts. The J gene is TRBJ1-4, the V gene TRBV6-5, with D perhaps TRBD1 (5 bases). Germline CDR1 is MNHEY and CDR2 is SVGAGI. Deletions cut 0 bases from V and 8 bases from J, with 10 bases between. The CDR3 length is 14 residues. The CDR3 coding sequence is TGTGCCAGCAGTTACTCGTCAGGGCAGGAAAAACTGTTTTTT. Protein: CASSYSSGQEKLFF.

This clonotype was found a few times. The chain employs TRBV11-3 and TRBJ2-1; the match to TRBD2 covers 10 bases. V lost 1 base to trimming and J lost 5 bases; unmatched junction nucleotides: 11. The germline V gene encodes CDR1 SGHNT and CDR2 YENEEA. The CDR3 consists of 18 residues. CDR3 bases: TGTGCCAGCAGCTTAGGATCCGCTAGCGGGGGCGATAACAATGAGCAGTTCTTC. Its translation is CASSLGSASGGDNNEQFF.

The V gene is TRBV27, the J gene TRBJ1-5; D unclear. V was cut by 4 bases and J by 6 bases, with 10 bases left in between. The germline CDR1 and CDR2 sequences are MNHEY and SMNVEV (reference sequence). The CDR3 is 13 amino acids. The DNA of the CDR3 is TGTGCCAGCAGTTCACGATGGGGTCAGCCCCAGCATTTT. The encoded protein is CASSSRWGQPQHF.

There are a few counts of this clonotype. This chain's CDR3 is CATSDSQGPGNTEAFF. The CDR3 DNA reads as TGTGCCACCAGTGATTCTCAGGGACCCGGGAACACTGAAGCTTTCTTT. This chain connects TRBV24-1 to TRBJ1-1, with a weak D call TRBD1 (5 bases). The CDR3 extends over 16 amino acids. Trimming removed 2 bases at V and 1 base at J, with 13 bases between. Germline assignment: CDR1 KGHDR and CDR2 SFDVKD.